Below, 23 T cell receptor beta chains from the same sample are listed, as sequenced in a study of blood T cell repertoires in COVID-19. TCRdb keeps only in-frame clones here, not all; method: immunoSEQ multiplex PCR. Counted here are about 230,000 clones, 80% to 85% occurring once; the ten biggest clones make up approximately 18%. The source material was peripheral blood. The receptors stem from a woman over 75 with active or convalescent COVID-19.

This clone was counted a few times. CDR3 nucleotides: TGTGCCAGCAGCCCCATCTTTTGGCAGGGGGTCCAGCCCCAGCATTTT. Its protein is CASSPIFWQGVQPQHF. The chain carries TRBV7-9 and TRBJ1-5; 7 nucleotides match TRBD1. From germline, CDR1 is SEHNR and CDR2 FQNEAQ (reference sequence). Losses at the gene ends were 5 bases for V and 7 bases for J; bases not matched to a gene: 14. The CDR3 totals 16 residues.

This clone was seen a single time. The CDR3 is CAWSVPGFSNQPQHF. The DNA of the CDR3 is TGTGCCTGGAGTGTACCAGGGTTTAGCAATCAGCCCCAGCATTTT. This chain connects TRBV30 to TRBJ1-5; a weak D match, TRBD1 (5 bases). V lost 0 bases, J lost 0 bases, and 9 bases lay in between. There are 15 residues in the CDR3. Germline V gene sequence: CDR1 GTSNPN, CDR2 SVGIG (reference sequence). Using reference TRBV30 and TRBJ1-5 for the parts outside the CDR3, the full variable domain is SQTIHQWPATLVQPVGSPLSLECTVEGTSNPNLYWYRQAAGRGLQLLFYSVGIGQISSEVPQNLSASRPQDRQFILSSKKLLLSDSGFYLCAWSVPGFSNQPQHFGDGTRLSIL.

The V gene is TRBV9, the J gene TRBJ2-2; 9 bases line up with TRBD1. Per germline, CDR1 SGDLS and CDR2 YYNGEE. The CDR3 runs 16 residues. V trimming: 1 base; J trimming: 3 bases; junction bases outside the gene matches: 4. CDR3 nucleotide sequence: TGTGCCAGCAGCGTAACCGGGACAGGGTACACCGGGGAGCTGTTTTTT. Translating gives CASSVTGTGYTGELFF.

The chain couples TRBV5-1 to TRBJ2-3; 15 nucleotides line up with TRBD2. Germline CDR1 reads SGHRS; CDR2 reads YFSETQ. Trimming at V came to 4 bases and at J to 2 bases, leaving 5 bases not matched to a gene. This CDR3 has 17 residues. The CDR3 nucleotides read TGCGCCAGCAGCCCCTGGACTAGCGGGGGGGTCACAGATACGCAGTATTTT. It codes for CASSPWTSGGVTDTQYF.

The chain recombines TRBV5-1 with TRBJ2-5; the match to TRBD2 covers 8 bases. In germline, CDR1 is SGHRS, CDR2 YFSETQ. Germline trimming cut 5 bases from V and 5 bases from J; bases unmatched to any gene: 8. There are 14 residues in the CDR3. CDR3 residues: CASSSGGALETQYF. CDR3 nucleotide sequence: TGCGCCAGCAGTTCGGGGGGGGCTCTTGAGACCCAGTACTTC. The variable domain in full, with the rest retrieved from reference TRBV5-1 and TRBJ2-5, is KAGVTQTPRYLIKTRGQQVTLSCSPISGHRSVSWYQQTPGQGLQFLFEYFSETQRNKGNFPGRFSGRQFSNSRSEMNVSTLELGDSALYLCASSSGGALETQYFGPGTRLLVL.

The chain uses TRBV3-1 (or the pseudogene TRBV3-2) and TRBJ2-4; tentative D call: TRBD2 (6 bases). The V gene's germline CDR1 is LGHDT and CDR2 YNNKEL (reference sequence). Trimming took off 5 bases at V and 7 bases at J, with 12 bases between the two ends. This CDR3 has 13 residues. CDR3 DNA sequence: TGTGCCAGCAGCAAATGGGACTCCAACATTCAGTACTTC. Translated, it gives CASSKWDSNIQYF.

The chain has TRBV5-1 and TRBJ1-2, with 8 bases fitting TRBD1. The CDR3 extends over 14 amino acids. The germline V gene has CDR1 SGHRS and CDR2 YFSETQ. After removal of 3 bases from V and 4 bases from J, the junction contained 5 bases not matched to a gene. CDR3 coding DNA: TGCGCCAGCAGCTGGACAGGGAAAGGCTATGGCTACACCTTC. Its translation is CASSWTGKGYGYTF.

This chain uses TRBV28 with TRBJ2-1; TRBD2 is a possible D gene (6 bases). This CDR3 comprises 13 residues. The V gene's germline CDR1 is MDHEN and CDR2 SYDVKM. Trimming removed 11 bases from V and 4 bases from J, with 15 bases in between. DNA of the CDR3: TGTGCCGGAGGGGCGCGGTCATACAATGAGCAGTTCTTC. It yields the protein CAGGARSYNEQFF. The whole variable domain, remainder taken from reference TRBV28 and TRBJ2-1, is DVKVTQSSRYLVKRTGEKVFLECVQDMDHENMFWYRQDPGLGLRLIYFSYDVKMKEKGDIPEGYSVSREKKERFSLILESASTNQTSMYLCAGGARSYNEQFFGPGTRLTVL.

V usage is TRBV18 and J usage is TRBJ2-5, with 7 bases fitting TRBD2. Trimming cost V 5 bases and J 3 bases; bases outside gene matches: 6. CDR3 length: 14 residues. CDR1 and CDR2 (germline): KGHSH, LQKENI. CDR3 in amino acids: CASSANAGEETQYF. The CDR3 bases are TGTGCCAGCTCAGCTAACGCGGGAGAAGAGACCCAGTACTTC.

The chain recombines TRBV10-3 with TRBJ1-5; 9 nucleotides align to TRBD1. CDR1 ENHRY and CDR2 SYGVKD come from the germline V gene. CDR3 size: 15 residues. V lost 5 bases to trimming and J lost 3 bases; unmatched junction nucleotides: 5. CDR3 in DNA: TGTGCCATCAGTAATACAGGGGGCTACAATCAGCCCCAGCATTTT. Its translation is CAISNTGGYNQPQHF.

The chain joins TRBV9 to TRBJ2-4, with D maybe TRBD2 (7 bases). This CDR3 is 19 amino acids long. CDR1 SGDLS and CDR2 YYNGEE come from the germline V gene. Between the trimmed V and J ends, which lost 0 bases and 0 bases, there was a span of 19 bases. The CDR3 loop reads CASSVEGEGPQLAKNIQYF. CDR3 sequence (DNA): TGTGCCAGCAGCGTAGAGGGGGAGGGGCCCCAATTAGCCAAAAACATTCAGTACTTC.

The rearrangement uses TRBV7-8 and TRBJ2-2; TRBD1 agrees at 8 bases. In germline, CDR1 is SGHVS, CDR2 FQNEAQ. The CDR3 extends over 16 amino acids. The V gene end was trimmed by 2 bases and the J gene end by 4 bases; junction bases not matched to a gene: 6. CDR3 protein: CASSLRLQGATGELFF. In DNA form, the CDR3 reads TGTGCCAGCAGCTTACGGCTTCAGGGGGCCACCGGGGAGCTGTTTTTT.

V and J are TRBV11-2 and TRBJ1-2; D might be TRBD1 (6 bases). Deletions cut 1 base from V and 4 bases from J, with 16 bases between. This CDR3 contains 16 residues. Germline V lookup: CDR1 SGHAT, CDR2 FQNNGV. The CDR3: CASSLAGTGSAYGYTF. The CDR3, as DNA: TGTGCCAGCAGCTTAGCTGGCACAGGGTCTGCCTATGGCTACACCTTC.

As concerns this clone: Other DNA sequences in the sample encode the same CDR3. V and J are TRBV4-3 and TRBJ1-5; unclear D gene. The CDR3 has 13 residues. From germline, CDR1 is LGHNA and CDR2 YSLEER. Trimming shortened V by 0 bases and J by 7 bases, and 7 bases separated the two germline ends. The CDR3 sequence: CASSQDRGQPQHF. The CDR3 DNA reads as TGCGCCAGCAGCCAAGATCGCGGCCAGCCCCAGCATTTT.

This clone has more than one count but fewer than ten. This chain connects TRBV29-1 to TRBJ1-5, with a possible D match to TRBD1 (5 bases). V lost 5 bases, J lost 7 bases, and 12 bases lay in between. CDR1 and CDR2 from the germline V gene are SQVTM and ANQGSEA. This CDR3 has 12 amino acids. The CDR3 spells CSVSGIGQPQHF. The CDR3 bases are TGCAGCGTTTCAGGGATCGGGCAGCCCCAGCATTTT. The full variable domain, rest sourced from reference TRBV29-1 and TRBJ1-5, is SAVISQKPSRDICQRGTSLTIQCQVDSQVTMMFWYRQQPGQSLTLIATANQGSEATYESGFVIDKFPISRPNLTFSTLTVSNMSPEDSSIYLCSVSGIGQPQHFGDGTRLSIL.

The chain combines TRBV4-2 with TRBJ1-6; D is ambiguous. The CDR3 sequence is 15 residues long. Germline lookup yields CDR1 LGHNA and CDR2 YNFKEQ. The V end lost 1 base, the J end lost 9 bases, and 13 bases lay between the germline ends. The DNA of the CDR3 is TGTGCCAGCAGCCAAGGTGGAGCAGGAGGTTCACCCCTCCACTTT. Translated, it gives CASSQGGAGGSPLHF.

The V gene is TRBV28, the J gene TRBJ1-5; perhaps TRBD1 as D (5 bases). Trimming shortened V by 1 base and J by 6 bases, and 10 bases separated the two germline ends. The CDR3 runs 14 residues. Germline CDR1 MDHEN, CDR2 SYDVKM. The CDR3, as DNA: TGTGCCAGCAGTTTATCTTCCAGGGTTCAGCCCCAGCATTTT. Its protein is CASSLSSRVQPQHF. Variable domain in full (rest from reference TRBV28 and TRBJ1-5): DVKVTQSSRYLVKRTGEKVFLECVQDMDHENMFWYRQDPGLGLRLIYFSYDVKMKEKGDIPEGYSVSREKKERFSLILESASTNQTSMYLCASSLSSRVQPQHFGDGTRLSIL.

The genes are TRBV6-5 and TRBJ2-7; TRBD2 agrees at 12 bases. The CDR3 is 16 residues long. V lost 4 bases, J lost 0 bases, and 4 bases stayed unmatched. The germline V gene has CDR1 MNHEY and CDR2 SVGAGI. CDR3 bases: TGTGCCAGCAGTTCTCCGGGACTAGCGGGCTCCTACGAGCAGTACTTC. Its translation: CASSSPGLAGSYEQYF.

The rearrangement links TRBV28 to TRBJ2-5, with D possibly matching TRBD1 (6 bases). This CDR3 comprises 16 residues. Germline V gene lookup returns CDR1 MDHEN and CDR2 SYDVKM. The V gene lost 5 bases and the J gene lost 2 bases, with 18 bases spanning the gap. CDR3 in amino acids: CASSPGHKTRQETQYF. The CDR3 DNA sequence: TGTGCCAGCAGTCCGGGACACAAAACGAGACAAGAGACCCAGTACTTC.

Here the CDR3 DNA reads TGTGCCAGCAGTTACTCGGGAACAGGGGACACTGAAGCTTTCTTT. Its translation: CASSYSGTGDTEAFF. The chain links TRBV6-5 to TRBJ1-1, with 7 positions matching TRBD1. CDR1 MNHEY and CDR2 SVGAGI come from the germline V gene. The CDR3 runs 15 residues. With 0 bases clipped from V and 3 bases from J, the junction kept 4 bases outside the gene matches.

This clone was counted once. CDR3 loop: CASSEGLAGEDTQYF. The CDR3 DNA follows: TGCGCCAGCAGCGAGGGACTAGCGGGAGAAGATACGCAGTATTTT. The chain carries TRBV5-1 and TRBJ2-3; TRBD2 aligns across 14 bases. Germline V lookup: CDR1 SGHRS, CDR2 YFSETQ. The CDR3 totals 15 residues. The ends lost 4 bases at V and 5 bases at J; junction bases unmatched: 3.

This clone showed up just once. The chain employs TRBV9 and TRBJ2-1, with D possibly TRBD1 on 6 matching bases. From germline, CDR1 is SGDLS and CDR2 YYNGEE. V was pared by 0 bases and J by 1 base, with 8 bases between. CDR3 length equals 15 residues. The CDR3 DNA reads TGTGCCAGCAGCGTAGTCACAGGGTCCTACAATGAGCAGTTCTTC. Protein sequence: CASSVVTGSYNEQFF.

DNA of the CDR3: TGTGCCAGCTCGGGAGGAACGAACACCGGGGAGCTGTTTTTT. It codes for CASSGGTNTGELFF. The rearrangement joins TRBV11-2 to TRBJ2-2; the match to TRBD2 covers 7 bases. Germline values: CDR1 SGHAT, CDR2 FQNNGV. V lost 8 bases to trimming and J lost 0 bases; unmatched junction nucleotides: 3. The CDR3 consists of 14 residues.